The following is a T cell receptor (beta chain) sequence with its context. Antigen: not known. The authors enriched total CD8+ T cells by negative magnetic separation. CDR3 length equals 16 residues. The germline V gene has CDR1 SEHNR and CDR2 FQNEAQ (reference sequence). Production of TCR beta libraries used UMI-labeled 5' RACE as the method. Reprocessing the 5' RACE reads, TCRdb reports a single entry for every CDR3 protein and omits DNA. The sample is made up of some 17,000 distinct CDR3 sequences, and the top ten hold around 6.2% of it. The record originates from a study of human CD8 memory T cell subsets. Notes on the study in general: Diversity, measured as normalized Shannon-Wiener diversity, was similarly high in stem-like memory and precursor exhausted T cells. Effector memory cells did not share this. The study sequenced T cell receptor beta chains alone.

The chain uses TRBV7-9 and TRBJ1-1; TCRdb's D call, TRBD1, is unchecked because there is no DNA. The source of this sequence is a human donor in good health. Sequencing used CD8+ stem-like memory T cells (TSCM and TCM) sorted from PBMCs. Subset denoted: stem-like memory CD8 T cells (TSTEM), CCR7+ PD-1- TIGIT-. The CDR3 here is CASSSPALDRGTEAFF.